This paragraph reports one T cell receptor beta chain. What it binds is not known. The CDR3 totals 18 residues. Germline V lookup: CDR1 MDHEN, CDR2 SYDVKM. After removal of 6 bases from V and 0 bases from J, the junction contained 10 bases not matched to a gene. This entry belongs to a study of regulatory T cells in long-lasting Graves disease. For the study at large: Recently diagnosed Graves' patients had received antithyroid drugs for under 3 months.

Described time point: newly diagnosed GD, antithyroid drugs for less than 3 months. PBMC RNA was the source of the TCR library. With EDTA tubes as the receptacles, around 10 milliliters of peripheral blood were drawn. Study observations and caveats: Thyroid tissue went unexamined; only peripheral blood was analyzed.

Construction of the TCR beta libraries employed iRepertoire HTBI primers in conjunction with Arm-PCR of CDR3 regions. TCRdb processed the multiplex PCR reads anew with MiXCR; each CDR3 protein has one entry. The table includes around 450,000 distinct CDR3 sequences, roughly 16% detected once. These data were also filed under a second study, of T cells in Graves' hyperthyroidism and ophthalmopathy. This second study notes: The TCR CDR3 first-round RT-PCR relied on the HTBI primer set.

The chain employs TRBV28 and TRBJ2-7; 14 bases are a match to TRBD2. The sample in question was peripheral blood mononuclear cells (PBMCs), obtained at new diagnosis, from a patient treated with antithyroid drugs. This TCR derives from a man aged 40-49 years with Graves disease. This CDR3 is CASSQGTSGSSSSYEQYF. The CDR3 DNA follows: TGTGCCAGCAGCCAAGGGACTAGCGGGAGCTCGAGCTCCTACGAGCAGTACTTC.